This T cell receptor (beta chain) originates from a study of T cells in localized non-small cell lung cancer. The CDR3 is 14 residues long. The germline CDR1 and CDR2 sequences are SGHNT and YYREEE (reference sequence). V lost 2 bases to trimming and J lost 4 bases; unmatched junction nucleotides: 4. Profiling relied on immunoSEQ multiplex PCR, and the TCRdb table lists in-frame clones only, not all of them. The data contain over 10,000 clones, over 65% of them seen just once; the ten biggest clones take up 28%. This clone showed up just once. Material: peripheral blood, obtained before any cancer treatment. The rearrangement links TRBV5-4 to TRBJ1-1; 8 nucleotides align to TRBD1. This clonotype was sampled from a male donor at least 60 years old with stage I squamous cell lung carcinoma. The CDR3 loop reads CASSFPGGGTEAFF. Written as DNA, the CDR3 is TGTGCCAGCAGCTTTCCAGGGGGCGGCACTGAAGCTTTCTTT. The full variable domain, rest sourced from reference TRBV5-4 and TRBJ1-1, is ETGVTQSPTHLIKTRGQQVTLRCSSQSGHNTVSWYQQALGQGPQFIFQYYREEENGRGNFPPRFSGLQFPNYSSELNVNALELDDSALYLCASSFPGGGTEAFFGQGTRLTVV.